This passage covers 21 T cell receptor beta chains from one sample sequenced in a study of T cells in pancreatic ductal adenocarcinoma. The data were produced by immunoSEQ multiplex PCR, yet TCRdb's version contains in-frame clones alone and is incomplete. This sample has some 16,000 clones, with around 91% found just once. Selected pancreatic ductal adenocarcinoma patients had undergone surgery without neoadjuvant therapy. Sequenced sample: PBMCs. These receptors originate from a human donor with pancreatic ductal adenocarcinoma.

This sequence joins TRBV11-2 and TRBJ2-1; no clear D. The germline gives CDR1 SGHAT, CDR2 FQNNGV. This CDR3 is built from 12 residues. V was shortened by 5 bases and J by 4 bases, with 6 bases between the two germline ends. The CDR3 sequence is CASSHSYNEQFF. DNA of the CDR3: TGTGCCAGCAGCCACTCTTACAATGAGCAGTTCTTC.

The chain employs TRBV21-1 and TRBJ2-4; the listed D gene, TRBD2, was not tested against the DNA. TRBV21-1 is an annotated pseudogene. This CDR3 region has 19 residues. The CDR3 DNA reads TGTGCCAGCCAAATCCTTAGCGGGAGGGCCGGGGTGGCCAAAAACATTCAGTACTTC. Amino acids: CASQILSGRAGVAKNIQYF.

The J gene is TRBJ1-3, the V gene TRBV5-6; D gene unclear. CDR1 is SGHDT and CDR2 is YYEEEE in the germline V gene. This CDR3 region has 18 residues. Trimming removed 2 bases at V and 0 bases at J, with 18 bases between. This CDR3 reads CASSLTLRDLHSGNTIYF. The CDR3 bases are TGTGCCAGCAGCTTAACTCTGAGGGATCTGCACTCTGGAAACACCATATATTTT.

This CDR3 reads CASSSLTGTHNEQFF. DNA for the CDR3: TGTGCCAGCAGCTCCCTAACGGGAACCCACAATGAGCAGTTCTTC. The V call is TRBV11-2, the J call TRBJ2-1; maybe TRBD2 (5 bases). This CDR3 has 15 amino acids. The germline V gene has CDR1 SGHAT and CDR2 FQNNGV. The V gene lost 4 bases and the J gene lost 5 bases, with 15 bases spanning the gap.

The chain uses TRBV10-3 and TRBJ2-1, with a tentative D call TRBD2 (5 bases). The CDR3 is 13 amino acids. The V gene's germline CDR1 is ENHRY and CDR2 SYGVKD. Trimming pared 6 bases from V and 1 base from J, leaving 7 bases between. The CDR3 sequence: CAIRPGSYNEQFF. The CDR3 DNA follows: TGTGCCATCAGGCCGGGGTCCTACAATGAGCAGTTCTTC.

The chain joins TRBV7-7 to TRBJ2-5, with TRBD2 matching over 7 bases. The CDR3 totals 14 residues. The V segment lost 3 bases and the J segment 0 bases; nucleotides outside the gene matches: 1. The germline gives CDR1 SSHAT, CDR2 FNYEAQ (reference sequence). CDR3 sequence (DNA): TGTGCCAGCAGCTTGGGGGGGTACCAAGAGACCCAGTACTTC. Protein: CASSLGGYQETQYF.

DNA for the CDR3: TGTGCCAGCAGCTTAGCCGGGACAGGGGTTTACGAGCAGTACTTC. Translating gives CASSLAGTGVYEQYF. The chain links TRBV7-2 to TRBJ2-7, with TRBD1 matching 10 bases. The CDR3 is 15 residues long. Germline CDR1 and CDR2: SGHTA and FQGNSA. The trim removed 0 bases at V and 4 bases at J, leaving 3 bases unmatched.

V and J are TRBV6-1 and TRBJ2-6; D is ambiguous. Germline lookup yields CDR1 MNHNS and CDR2 SASEGT. Trimming removed 0 bases at V and 4 bases at J, with 4 bases between. The CDR3 runs 14 residues. Written as DNA, the CDR3 is TGTGCCAGCAGTGAAGCGCAAGGGGCCAACGTCCTGACTTTC. Protein sequence: CASSEAQGANVLTF.

This chain connects TRBV5-6 to TRBJ1-4; possibly TRBD1 for D (5 bases). Germline V gene sequence: CDR1 SGHDT, CDR2 YYEEEE. The CDR3 contains 14 residues. With 1 base removed from V and 6 bases from J, the gap between germline ends came to 10 bases. The CDR3, as DNA: TGTGCCAGCAGCTTGACAGGTGTGGATGAAAAACTGTTTTTT. Its translation: CASSLTGVDEKLFF.

The gene calls are TRBV30 and TRBJ2-1, with TRBD2 identical over 16 bases. The CDR3 sequence is 18 residues long. The J segment lost 10 bases and the V segment lost 3 bases, leaving 15 bases of the junction unmatched. The germline V gene encodes CDR1 GTSNPN and CDR2 SVGIG (reference sequence). The CDR3 region has the DNA TGTGCCTGGAGGCCGACCGGGACTAGCGGGAGGGCCTCGGGAGAGCAGTTCTTC. Protein product: CAWRPTGTSGRASGEQFF.

The V and J genes are TRBV7-2 and TRBJ2-5, with 15 bases matching TRBD2. CDR1 is SGHTA and CDR2 is FQGNSA in the germline V gene. This CDR3 spans 16 amino acids. Unmatched junction bases numbered 4, after V lost 1 base and J lost 7 bases. This chain's CDR3 is CASSLDRGLAGGTQYF. CDR3 in DNA: TGTGCCAGCAGCTTAGACCGGGGACTAGCGGGAGGGACCCAGTACTTC.

The chain combines TRBV9 with TRBJ2-3; 7 bases align to TRBD1. The CDR3 totals 14 residues. CDR1 and CDR2 (germline): SGDLS, YYNGEE. V lost 4 bases and J lost 0; bases outside the gene matches: 2. Here the CDR3 DNA reads TGTGCCAGCAGCCAACAGGGGAGCACAGATACGCAGTATTTT. As protein: CASSQQGSTDTQYF.

The rearrangement uses TRBV6-4 and TRBJ1-2; D remains unclear. V was cut by 6 bases and J by 0 bases, with 17 bases left in between. The CDR3 has 16 amino acids. Germline V gives CDR1 MRHNA, CDR2 SNTAGT. The CDR3 DNA is TGTGCCAGCAGCCCTTATCAAGCCCAAGCTAACTATGGCTACACCTTC. Translated: CASSPYQAQANYGYTF.

The rearrangement uses TRBV5-1 and TRBJ2-1; 9 bases are a match to TRBD2. Germline V lookup: CDR1 SGHRS, CDR2 YFSETQ. Losses at the gene ends were 4 bases for V and 7 bases for J; bases not matched to a gene: 9. The CDR3 length is 15 residues. The CDR3 DNA reads TGCGCCAGCAGCGCTTTAAATAGCGGGGGAAATGAGCAGTTCTTC. Translated: CASSALNSGGNEQFF.

The J gene is TRBJ2-2, the V gene TRBV4-2, with 7 bases aligning to TRBD1. This CDR3 spans 17 amino acids. V lost 0 bases, J lost 0 bases, and 4 bases stayed unmatched. Germline loops: CDR1 LGHNA, CDR2 YNFKEQ. This chain's CDR3 is CASSQDRDSANTGELFF. The CDR3 DNA reads TGTGCCAGCAGCCAAGATCGGGACAGCGCGAACACCGGGGAGCTGTTTTTT.

This CDR3 is CASSEVSDRGSSGNTIYF. In nucleotides, the CDR3 is TGTGCCAGTAGTGAGGTATCCGACAGGGGGAGCTCTGGAAACACCATATATTTT. The V call is TRBV19, the J call TRBJ1-3; 9 nucleotides line up with TRBD1. The CDR3 spans 18 residues. Germline CDR1 and CDR2: LNHDA and SQIVND (reference sequence). J was trimmed by 0 bases and V by 5 bases; bases with no gene match: 11.

The chain combines TRBV6-5 with TRBJ2-7; D is undetermined. CDR1 is MNHEY and CDR2 is SVGAGI in the germline V gene. The CDR3 has 11 residues. V lost 0 bases, J lost 13 bases, and 10 bases lay in between. CDR3 protein: CASSYSGRHYF. The CDR3 DNA is TGTGCCAGCAGTTACTCGGGCAGGCACTACTTC.

This clone turned up a few times. The chain combines TRBV28 with TRBJ1-1; the D gene is possibly TRBD1 (6 bases). The CDR3 has 16 amino acids. CDR1 and CDR2 (germline): MDHEN, SYDVKM. V lost 5 bases, J lost 0 bases, and 16 bases lay in between. CDR3 sequence: CASSRGGLGMNTEAFF. CDR3 nucleotide sequence: TGTGCCAGCAGTAGAGGGGGGTTGGGTATGAACACTGAAGCTTTCTTT.

This clone has only one observation. The chain joins TRBV4-2 to TRBJ2-2; TRBD2 agrees at 16 bases. The CDR3 has 18 residues. Germline values: CDR1 LGHNA, CDR2 YNFKEQ. The J segment lost 0 bases and the V segment lost 5 bases, leaving 3 bases of the junction unmatched. CDR3 sequence reads: CASSYGTSGGANTGELFF. The CDR3, as DNA: TGTGCCAGCAGCTATGGGACTAGCGGGGGGGCGAACACCGGGGAGCTGTTTTTT.

This sequence joins TRBV7-3 and TRBJ1-5, with D perhaps matching TRBD1 (5 bases). Germline V gene sequence: CDR1 SGHTA, CDR2 FQGTGA. V was clipped by 6 bases and J by 0 bases, with 12 bases between them. The CDR3 covers 15 residues. The CDR3 bases are TGTGCCAGCAGGACAGAAAACTATAGCAATCAGCCCCAGCATTTT. It is translated as CASRTENYSNQPQHF.

V and J are TRBV19 and TRBJ2-2; 8 nucleotides line up with TRBD2. The CDR3 is 17 residues long. Germline CDR1 is LNHDA and CDR2 is SQIVND (reference sequence). V gave up 7 bases and J gave up 0 bases; unmatched junction bases: 10. In DNA, the CDR3 is TGTGCCAGTATGATGGCGGGAGGCAACGCGAACACCGGGGAGCTGTTTTTT. Encoded protein: CASMMAGGNANTGELFF.